Sequencing of this TCR beta chain was carried out in a study of T cells in Graves' hyperthyroidism and ophthalmopathy (dated by TCRdb to between 2018 and 2020). Describing the broader study: Peripheral blood samples were taken at initial diagnosis, before any treatment was given. According to the paper, TCR Vbeta CDR3 sequencing was carried out on some 130 peripheral blood samples, which came from approximately 41 ophthalmopathy, roughly 75 hyperthyroidism and roughly 17 progressor patients. Thyroid tissue and blood T-cell repertoires from roughly 6 Graves' hyperthyroidism patients were also compared in the study. Following sampling, methimazole starting at 30 mg daily was given to hyperthyroidism patients, and high-dose intravenous methylprednisolone was given to ophthalmopathy patients. An independent validation cohort of 18 to 20 hyperthyroidism patients and over 15 patients who later progressed to ophthalmopathy tested prospective prediction of ophthalmopathy. For training and testing, the 110 or so patients in the discovery cohort were randomly divided in a 7:3 ratio. To identify distinguishing TCR V-J signatures, a discovery cohort of about 100 patients was used, comprising 40 to 45 with Graves' ophthalmopathy and 57 with stable Graves' hyperthyroidism.

There are many counts of this clonotype. Its antigen remains unidentified. Base qualities are not recorded, but no much larger clone differs from it by a single base. Stable Graves' hyperthyroidism was defined as no progression to ophthalmopathy during 18 months of follow-up. The hyperthyroidism patients were between 18 and 65 years old and newly diagnosed, with a disease duration of less than 2 months. Exclusion was applied to patients with uncontrolled infections, other autoimmune diseases, pregnancy or lactation. Diagnoses were established on the basis of clinical symptoms, serum thyroxine and TRAb, thyroid ultrasound, and orbital computed tomography. PBMCs were separated from roughly 10 ml of fresh peripheral blood using Ficoll-Paque density gradient centrifugation. Trizol reagent was used to extract total RNA, and RNA quality was then checked on an Agilent 2100 Bioanalyzer. The TCR beta CDR3 regions were amplified from the RNA transcripts. The TCR CDR3 was subjected to a first round of RT-PCR using the HTBI primer set and the Qiagen OneStep RT-PCR kit. The libraries were constructed in a second round of multiplex PCR and then size-selected and purified. The libraries were sequenced on an Illumina HiSeq2000 using paired-end 100 bp reads. Concerning the study's data processing: SOAPnuke was used to process the raw data, throwing out any read that contained adapters or uncalled bases, had a mean Phred below 15, or lacked an exact constant-primer or identifier match. COPE v1.2.5 was used to merge high-quality paired reads, and clonotypes were defined as unique nucleotide sequences. MiTCR v1.1 was used to align the clonotypes against IMGT TRBV, TRBD and TRBJ reference segments. Only V-J combinations with frequency above 0.0001, covering roughly 99% of repertoires, were analysed. The TCS score was defined as F50 (clonal expansion) divided by E x V (chaos), with BLOSUM62-based TCRdist calculated between CDR3 peptides within each V-J. Welch's t-statistics and random forest reduced around 520 V-J features to under 15, which were used in a naive Bayes classifier (R e1071). TCRdb reanalyzed the raw reads on its own, using fastp at Q25 for trimming and MiXCR for clone calling, and kept in-frame beta chains. Each record represents a unique CDR3 protein, reported with the most common genes and DNA among its rows. V and J calls and clone size were set by TCRdb, not the authors. The sample has about 690,000 distinct CDR3 sequences on record, 15% to 20% of them singletons. The ten largest clones take up around 16% of the sample.

Paper-wide results and their limitations: No statistical method was used to set the sample size in advance, and investigators knew the group allocation. In validation, progression to ophthalmopathy was predicted by the model with 55% to 71% sensitivity and nearly 75% specificity, a median of approximately 7.1 months before onset. Blood samples also contained most of the expanded thyroid clonotypes (frequency above 0.001), which suggests that blood repertoires may reflect thyroid immune responses. Ophthalmopathy was separated from stable hyperthyroidism by a 13 V-J signature model, with approximately 85% sensitivity and about 84% specificity obtained in cross-validation and 80%/75% obtained in testing.

After removal of 1 base from V and 1 base from J, the junction retains 10 bases not matched to a gene. Reading from cysteine to phenylalanine, the CDR3 counts 17 amino acids. This entry keeps only the CDR3 DNA: 51 bases, framed from base 1. CDR1 and CDR2 were assigned from the germline V gene (reference sequence) as PRHDT and FYEKMQ. Sequencing was carried out using blood. The source of this sequence is a man in his fifties or sixties with Graves' hyperthyroidism. The sequence links TRBV13 to TRBJ2-7; 7 nucleotides in the junction match TRBD2. The CDR3 is CASSLVLRSGLSYEQYF. The sequenced DNA is TGTGCCAGCAGCTTAGTACTTCGTAGCGGGCTGTCCTACGAGCAGTACTTC.